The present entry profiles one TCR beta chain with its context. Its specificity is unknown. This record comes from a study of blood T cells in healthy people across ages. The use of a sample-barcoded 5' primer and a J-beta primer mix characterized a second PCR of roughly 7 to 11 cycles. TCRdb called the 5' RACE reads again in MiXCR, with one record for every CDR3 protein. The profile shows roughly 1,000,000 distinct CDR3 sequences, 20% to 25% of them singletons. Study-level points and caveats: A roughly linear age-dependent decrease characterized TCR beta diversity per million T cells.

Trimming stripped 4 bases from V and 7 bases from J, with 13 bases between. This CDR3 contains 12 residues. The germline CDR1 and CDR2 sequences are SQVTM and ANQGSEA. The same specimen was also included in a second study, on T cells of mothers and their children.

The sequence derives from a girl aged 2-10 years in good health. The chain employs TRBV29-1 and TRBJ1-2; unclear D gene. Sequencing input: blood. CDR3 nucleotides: TGCAGCGTTGTAGCGACTCTTTTTGGCTACACCTTC. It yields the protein CSVVATLFGYTF.